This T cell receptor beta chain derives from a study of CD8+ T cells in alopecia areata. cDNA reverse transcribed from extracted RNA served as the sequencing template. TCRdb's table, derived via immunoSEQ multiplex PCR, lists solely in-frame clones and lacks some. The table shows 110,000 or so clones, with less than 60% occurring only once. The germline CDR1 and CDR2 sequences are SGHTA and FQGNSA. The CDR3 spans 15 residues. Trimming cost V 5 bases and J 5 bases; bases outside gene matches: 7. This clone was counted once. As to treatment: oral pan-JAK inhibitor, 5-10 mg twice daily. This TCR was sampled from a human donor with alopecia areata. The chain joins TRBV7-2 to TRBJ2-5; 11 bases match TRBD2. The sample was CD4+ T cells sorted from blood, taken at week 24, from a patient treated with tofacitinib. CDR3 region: CASSAQTSGVETQYF. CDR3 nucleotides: TGTGCCAGCAGCGCCCAGACTAGCGGGGTGGAGACCCAGTACTTC.